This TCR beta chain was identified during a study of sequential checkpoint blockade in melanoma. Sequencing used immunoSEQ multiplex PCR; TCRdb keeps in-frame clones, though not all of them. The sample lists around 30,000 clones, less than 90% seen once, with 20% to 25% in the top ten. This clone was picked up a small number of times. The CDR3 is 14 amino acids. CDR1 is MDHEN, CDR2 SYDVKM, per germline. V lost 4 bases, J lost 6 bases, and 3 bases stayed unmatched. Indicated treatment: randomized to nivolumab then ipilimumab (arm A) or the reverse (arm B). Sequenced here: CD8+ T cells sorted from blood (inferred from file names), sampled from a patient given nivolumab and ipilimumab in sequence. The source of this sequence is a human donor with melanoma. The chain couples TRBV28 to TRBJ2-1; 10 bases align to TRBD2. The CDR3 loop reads CASSYSGGINEQFF. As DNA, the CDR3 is TGTGCCAGCAGTTATAGCGGGGGGATCAATGAGCAGTTCTTC.